Sequencing of this TCR beta chain was carried out in a study of OX40 agonist ivuxolimab in advanced cancers. As for the study in general: With a range of 23 to 79, age averaged approximately 60 years, and 75% to 90% were male.

Whole-study results and caveats: Among some nonresponders, normalized T-cell clonal expansion was also low. In general, CD8+ T cells held more expanded clones than CD4+ did, on average.

The germline gives CDR1 SNHLY, CDR2 FYNNEI. Trimming cost V 2 bases and J 0 bases, with 5 bases left between them. The CDR3 is 14 amino acids. Measured with immunoSEQ multiplex PCR; TCRdb has only the in-frame clones, and not every one. The repertoire includes about 48,000 clones, over 85% of them detected once, and more than 45% sits in the top ten. With respect to this clone: No antigen is known for it.

Sample: CD4+ or CD8+ T cells sorted from blood, taken in a trial of the OX40 agonist ivuxolimab. The gene calls are TRBV2 and TRBJ1-5; no clear D gene. The receptor comes from an adult with an advanced solid tumor such as melanoma, head and neck, liver or kidney cancer. The CDR3 DNA follows: TGTGCCAGCAGTGAATGGGGTAGCAATCAGCCCCAGCATTTT. Translating it yields CASSEWGSNQPQHF.